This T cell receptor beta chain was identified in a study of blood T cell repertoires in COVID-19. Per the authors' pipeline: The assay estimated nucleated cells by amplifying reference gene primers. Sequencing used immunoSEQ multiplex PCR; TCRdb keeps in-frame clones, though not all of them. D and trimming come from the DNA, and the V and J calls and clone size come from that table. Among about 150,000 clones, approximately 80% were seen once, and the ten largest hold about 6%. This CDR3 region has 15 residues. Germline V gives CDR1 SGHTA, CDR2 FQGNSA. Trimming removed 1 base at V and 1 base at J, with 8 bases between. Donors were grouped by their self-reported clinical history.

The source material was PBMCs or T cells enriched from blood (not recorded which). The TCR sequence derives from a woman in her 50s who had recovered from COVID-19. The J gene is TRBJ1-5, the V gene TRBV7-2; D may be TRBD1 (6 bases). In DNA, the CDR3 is TGTGCCAGCAGCTTAGGGGGGCCAAGCAATCAGCCCCAGCATTTT. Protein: CASSLGGPSNQPQHF.